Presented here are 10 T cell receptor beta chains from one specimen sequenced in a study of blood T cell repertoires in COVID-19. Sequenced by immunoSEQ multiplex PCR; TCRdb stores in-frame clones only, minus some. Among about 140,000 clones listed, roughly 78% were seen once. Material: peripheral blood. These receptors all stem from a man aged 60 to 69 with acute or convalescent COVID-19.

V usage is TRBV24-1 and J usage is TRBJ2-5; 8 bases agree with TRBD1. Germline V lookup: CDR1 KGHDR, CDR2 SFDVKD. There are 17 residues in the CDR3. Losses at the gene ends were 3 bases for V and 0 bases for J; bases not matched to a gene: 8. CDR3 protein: CATSDPLRTGYQETQYF. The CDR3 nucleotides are TGTGCCACCAGTGATCCCCTCCGGACAGGGTACCAAGAGACCCAGTACTTC.

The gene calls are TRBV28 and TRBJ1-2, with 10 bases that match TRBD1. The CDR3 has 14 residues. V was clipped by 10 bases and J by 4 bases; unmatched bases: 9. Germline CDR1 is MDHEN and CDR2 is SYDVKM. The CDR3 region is CAIAGGDRGYGYTF. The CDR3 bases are TGTGCCATCGCGGGAGGGGACAGGGGCTATGGCTACACCTTC.

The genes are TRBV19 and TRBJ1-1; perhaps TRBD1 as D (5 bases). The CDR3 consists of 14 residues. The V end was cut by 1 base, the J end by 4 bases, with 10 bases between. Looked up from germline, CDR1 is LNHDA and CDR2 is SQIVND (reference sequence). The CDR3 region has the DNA TGTGCCAGTAGTATAGTGGGGCGGGGCACTGAAGCTTTCTTT. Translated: CASSIVGRGTEAFF.

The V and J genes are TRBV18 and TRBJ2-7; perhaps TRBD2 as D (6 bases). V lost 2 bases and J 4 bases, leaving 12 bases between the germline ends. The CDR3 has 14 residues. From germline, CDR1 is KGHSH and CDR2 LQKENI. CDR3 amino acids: CASSPRSGRYEQYF. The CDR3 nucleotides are TGTGCCAGCTCACCAAGGAGTGGGAGGTACGAGCAGTACTTC.

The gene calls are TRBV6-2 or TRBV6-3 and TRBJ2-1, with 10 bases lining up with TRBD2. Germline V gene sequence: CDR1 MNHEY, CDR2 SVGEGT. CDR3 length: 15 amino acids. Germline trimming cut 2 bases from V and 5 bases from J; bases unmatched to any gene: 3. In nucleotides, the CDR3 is TGTGCCAGCAGTTACATAGGACTAGCGGACAATGAGCAGTTCTTC. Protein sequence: CASSYIGLADNEQFF.

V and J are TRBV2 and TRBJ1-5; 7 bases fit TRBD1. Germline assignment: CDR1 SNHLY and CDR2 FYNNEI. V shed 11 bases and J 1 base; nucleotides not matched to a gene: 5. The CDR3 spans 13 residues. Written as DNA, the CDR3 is TGTGCCGGTGGGACAGTGAGCAATCAGCCCCAGCATTTT. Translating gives CAGGTVSNQPQHF.

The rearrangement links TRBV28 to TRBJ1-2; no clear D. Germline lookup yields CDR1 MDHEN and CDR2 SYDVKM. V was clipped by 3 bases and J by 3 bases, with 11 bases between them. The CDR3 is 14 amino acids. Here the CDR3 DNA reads TGTGCCAGCAGTTTGCTCCGCGGGGACTATGGCTACACCTTC. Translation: CASSLLRGDYGYTF.

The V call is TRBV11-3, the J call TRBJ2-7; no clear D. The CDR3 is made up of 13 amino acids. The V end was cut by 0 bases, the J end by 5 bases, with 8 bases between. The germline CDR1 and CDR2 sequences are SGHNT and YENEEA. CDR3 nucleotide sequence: TGTGCCAGCAGCTTAGATGCAGAGGACGAGCAGTACTTC. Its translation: CASSLDAEDEQYF.

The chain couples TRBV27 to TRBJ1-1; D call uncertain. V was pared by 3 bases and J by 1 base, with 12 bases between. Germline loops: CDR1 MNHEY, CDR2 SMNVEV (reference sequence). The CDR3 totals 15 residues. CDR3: CASSLWGEGNTEAFF. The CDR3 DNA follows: TGTGCCAGCAGTTTGTGGGGAGAAGGGAACACTGAAGCTTTCTTT.

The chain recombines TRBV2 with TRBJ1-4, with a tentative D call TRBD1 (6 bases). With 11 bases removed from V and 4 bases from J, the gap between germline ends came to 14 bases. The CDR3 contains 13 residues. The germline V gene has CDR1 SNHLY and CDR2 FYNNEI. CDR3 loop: CAGKTGINEKLFF. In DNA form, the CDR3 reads TGTGCCGGCAAAACAGGGATTAATGAAAAACTGTTTTTT.